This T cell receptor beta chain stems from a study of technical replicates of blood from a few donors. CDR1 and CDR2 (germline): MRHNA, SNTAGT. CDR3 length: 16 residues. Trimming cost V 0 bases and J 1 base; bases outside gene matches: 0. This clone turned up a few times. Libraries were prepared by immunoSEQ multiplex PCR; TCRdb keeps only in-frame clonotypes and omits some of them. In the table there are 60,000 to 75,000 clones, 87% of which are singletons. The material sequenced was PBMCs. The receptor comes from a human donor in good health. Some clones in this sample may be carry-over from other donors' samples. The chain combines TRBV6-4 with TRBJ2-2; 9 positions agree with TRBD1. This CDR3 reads CASSDSGQGNTGELFF. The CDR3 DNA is TGTGCCAGCAGTGACTCGGGACAGGGGAACACCGGGGAGCTGTTTTTT.